The clone carrying this TCR beta chain was detected only a few times. About 100 mL of blood, on average, came from one heparinised draw per donor. What was sequenced were expressed TCRB transcripts, since all of the isolated RNA had been reverse transcribed. Measured with immunoSEQ multiplex PCR; TCRdb has only the in-frame clones, and not every one. The table has hundreds of thousands of clones, roughly an eighth seen once. From germline, CDR1 is LNHNV and CDR2 YYDKDF (reference sequence). This CDR3 spans 14 amino acids. The trim removed 0 bases at V and 6 bases at J, leaving 3 bases unmatched. The data stem from a study of beta chain features in type 1 diabetes. Study-wide background: The number of sorted cells examined across all samples was approximately 100 million.

The rearrangement links TRBV15 to TRBJ2-7, with TRBD1 matching over 9 bases. The material sequenced was naive CD4+ T cells from blood. This receptor was taken from a woman younger than 35 in good health. The CDR3 is CATSRDVTGGEQYV. CDR3 nucleotide sequence: TGTGCCACCAGCAGAGATGTGACAGGGGGCGAGCAGTACGTC.